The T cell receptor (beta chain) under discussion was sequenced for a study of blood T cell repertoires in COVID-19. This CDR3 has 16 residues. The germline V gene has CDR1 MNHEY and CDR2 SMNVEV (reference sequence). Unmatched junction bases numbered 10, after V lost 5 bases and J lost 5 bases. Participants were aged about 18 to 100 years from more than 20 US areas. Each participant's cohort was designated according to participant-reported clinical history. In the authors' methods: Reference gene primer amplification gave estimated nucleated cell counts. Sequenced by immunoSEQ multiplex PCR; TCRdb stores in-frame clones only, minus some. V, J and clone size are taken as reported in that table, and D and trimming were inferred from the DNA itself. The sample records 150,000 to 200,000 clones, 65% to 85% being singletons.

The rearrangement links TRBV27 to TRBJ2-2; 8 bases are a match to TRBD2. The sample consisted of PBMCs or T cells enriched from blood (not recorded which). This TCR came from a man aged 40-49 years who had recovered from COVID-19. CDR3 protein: CASSPMSGGRTGELFF. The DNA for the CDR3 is TGTGCCAGCAGTCCAATGAGCGGGGGCCGGACCGGGGAGCTGTTTTTT.